Detailed here is one T cell receptor (beta chain). This record belongs to a study of shared T cell receptors in the human thymus. Looked up from germline, CDR1 is SGHRS and CDR2 is YFSETQ. V dropped 3 bases and J dropped 3 bases, with 16 bases sitting between them. The CDR3 is made up of 16 amino acids. Assay used: immunoSEQ multiplex PCR; TCRdb lists only in-frame clones, some missing. In the table there are 72,000 or so clones, 90% to 95% of which are singletons. The specimen was thymocytes. V and J are TRBV5-1 and TRBJ2-4, with D perhaps matching TRBD1 or TRBD2 (6 bases each). The receptor was derived from a human donor. The CDR3 sequence is CASSSGGDLSKNIQYF. DNA for the CDR3: TGCGCCAGCAGCTCCGGGGGCGACCTAAGCAAAAACATTCAGTACTTC.